These 5 T cell receptor beta chains were sequenced from one sample in a study of CD8+CD57+ T cells in acquired aplastic anemia. CD8+CD57+ cell expansion had been shown by flow cytometry in patients chosen for sequencing. According to the study, genomic DNA was the template for TCR beta VDJ and CDR3 profiling. Using its own MiXCR run on the reads, TCRdb lists one record per CDR3 protein. The table has under 350,000 distinct CDR3 sequences, around three fifths seen once. Material for sequencing was sorted CD4+, CD8+, or CD8+CD57+ T cells (not recorded which) from PBMCs. The receptors shown here come from a human donor with aplastic anemia.

This clonotype was detected many times. The chain couples TRBV19 to TRBJ2-5, with D uncertain. Trimming took 0 bases from V and 6 from J, leaving 11 bases between them. This CDR3 region has 14 residues. Per germline, CDR1 LNHDA and CDR2 SQIVND (reference sequence). CDR3 bases: TGTGCCAGTAGTATAGAGAGTAGTATAAAGACCCAGTACTTC. It specifies CASSIESSIKTQYF. Filled out from reference TRBV19 and TRBJ2-5, the complete variable domain reads DGGITQSPKYLFRKEGQNVTLSCEQNLNHDAMYWYRQDPGQGLRLIYYSQIVNDFQKGDIAEGYSVSREKKESFPLTVTSAQKNPTAFYLCASSIESSIKTQYFGPGTRLLVL.

The CDR3 region has the DNA TGCAGTGCAAATACCGGGACAGGGAATGACCAGCCCCAGTACTTC. It encodes CSANTGTGNDQPQYF. The chain couples TRBV20-1 to TRBJ2-5; 9 bases align to TRBD1. The CDR3 sequence is 15 residues long. Germline loops: CDR1 DFQATT, CDR2 SNEGSKA (reference sequence). Trimming took 6 bases from V and 9 from J; bases not matched to a gene: 17.

This sequence joins TRBV7-9 and TRBJ2-5; 11 nucleotides align to TRBD2. The CDR3 length is 15 residues. Per the germline V gene, CDR1 is SEHNR and CDR2 is FQNEAQ (reference sequence). Trimming cost V 7 bases and J 2 bases; bases outside gene matches: 6. The CDR3 DNA sequence: TGTGCCAGCACCCCGGGACTAGCGGTTCAAGAGACCCAGTACTTC. Translated, it gives CASTPGLAVQETQYF.

The rearrangement uses TRBV20-1 and TRBJ2-7, with 9 bases lining up with TRBD2. Germline assignment: CDR1 DFQATT and CDR2 SNEGSKA (reference sequence). V shed 2 bases, J shed 4 bases, and the junction held 6 bases outside the gene matches. CDR3 length: 14 residues. For the CDR3, the DNA is TGCAGTGCTAGACAAACTAGCGGGCCTTACGAGCAGTACTTC. Translating gives CSARQTSGPYEQYF.

This clonotype turned up a few times. The chain links TRBV24-1 to TRBJ1-4; TRBD1 agrees at 8 bases. The germline gives CDR1 KGHDR, CDR2 SFDVKD. J gave up 12 bases and V 4 bases, and 6 bases lay outside the gene matches. The CDR3 has 13 residues. The CDR3 is CATSDDRGVELFF. CDR3 DNA sequence: TGTGCCACCAGTGACGACAGGGGCGTGGAACTGTTTTTT.